This TCR beta chain was documented in a study of T-cell reconstitution after alpha-beta-depleted transplantation in children. General study findings and limits: T-cell counts and diversity at one year post-transplant came mainly from newly produced T cells. Alpha-beta T cells present about two months after transplant were reported to originate from several hundred expanded graft clones.

This clonotype has at least ten counts. Its cognate antigen is unknown. The TCRbeta library incorporated unique molecular identifiers. Each CDR3 protein gets one entry after TCRdb re-called the PCR reads with MiXCR. The sample has about 580,000 distinct CDR3 sequences; roughly 23% are singletons. The germline V and J ends were trimmed by 6 bases and 2 bases, with 15 bases remaining between them. This CDR3 has 15 amino acids. The input for sequencing was PBMCs, mostly from graft donor cells, taken 360 days after TCRalphabeta/CD19-depleted stem cell transplant. This sequence originates from a boy under two years old who had a stem cell transplant for acute myeloid leukemia, so the T cells may come from the graft donor. This chain connects TRBV12-3 or TRBV12-4 to TRBJ2-3; a possible D gene is TRBD1 (6 bases). The CDR3 DNA is TGTGCCAGCAGCACAGGGTCCCCCACCACAGATACGCAGTATTTT. Translating gives CASSTGSPTTDTQYF.